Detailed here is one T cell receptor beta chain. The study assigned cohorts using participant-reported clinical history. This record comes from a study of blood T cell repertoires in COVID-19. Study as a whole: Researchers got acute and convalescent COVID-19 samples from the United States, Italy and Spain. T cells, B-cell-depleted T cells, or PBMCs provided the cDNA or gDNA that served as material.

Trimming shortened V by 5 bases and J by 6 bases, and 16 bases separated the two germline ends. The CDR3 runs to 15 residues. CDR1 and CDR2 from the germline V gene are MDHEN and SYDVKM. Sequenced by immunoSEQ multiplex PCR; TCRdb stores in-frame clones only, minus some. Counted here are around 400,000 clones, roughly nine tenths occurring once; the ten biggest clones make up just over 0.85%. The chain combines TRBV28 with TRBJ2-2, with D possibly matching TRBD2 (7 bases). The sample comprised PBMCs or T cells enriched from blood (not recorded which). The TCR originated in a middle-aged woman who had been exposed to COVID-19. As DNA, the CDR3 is TGTGCCAGCAGTCCCCTGGGGGGGCTGGCCGGGGAGCTGTTTTTT. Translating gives CASSPLGGLAGELFF.